A single sample gave rise to the 16 T cell receptor beta chains below, sequenced in a study of T cell repertoires in aging, cancer and after chemotherapy. The template was genomic DNA from peripheral blood, not RNA. A mixed TRB-A/B primer pool amplified rearranged TRB by multiplex touch-down PCR. One entry per CDR3 protein results from TCRdb running MiXCR on the multiplex PCR reads. The top ten hold roughly 12% of the sample, which has 2,500 to 4,000 distinct CDR3 sequences, approximately 24% seen once. The sequencing input was blood. These receptors were obtained from a human donor with a solid tumor.

At least ten counts were recorded for this clonotype. In DNA form, the CDR3 reads TGTGCCAGCAGTGACTCCCCGGGTAGGCTCACTGAAGCTTTCTTT. It specifies CASSDSPGRLTEAFF. The J gene is TRBJ1-1, the V gene TRBV6-4, with D unclear. Trimming removed 0 bases from V and 4 bases from J, with 12 bases in between. Germline V gene lookup returns CDR1 MRHNA and CDR2 SNTAGT. The CDR3 contains 15 residues.

By sample share, this clonotype is medium-sized (0.01 to 0.1%). J is TRBJ2-2 and V is TRBV6-5, with D possibly being TRBD2 (5 bases). CDR3 length: 16 amino acids. Germline-derived CDR1 and CDR2 are MNHEY and SVGAGI. V dropped 0 bases and J dropped 2 bases, with 10 bases sitting between them. CDR3 protein: CASSYSASPNTGELFF. In DNA form, the CDR3 reads TGTGCCAGCAGTTACTCGGCTAGCCCCAACACCGGGGAGCTGTTTTTT.

This clonotype counts as medium-sized. V and J are TRBV18 and TRBJ1-2; tentative D call: TRBD1 (6 bases). This CDR3 has 14 residues. V was cut by 5 bases and J by 3 bases, with 13 bases left in between. In germline, CDR1 is KGHSH, CDR2 LQKENI. CDR3: CASSSNREDYGYTF. Here the CDR3 DNA reads TGTGCCAGCTCATCCAACAGGGAAGACTATGGCTACACCTTC.

This clonotype ranks as medium-sized. The chain couples TRBV12-3 or TRBV12-4 to TRBJ1-2; D gene unclear. This CDR3 region has 13 residues. V was cut by 7 bases and J by 4 bases, with 13 bases left in between. CDR3 protein: CASNYGQAYGYTF. CDR3 bases: TGTGCCAGCAATTATGGGCAGGCCTATGGCTACACCTTC.

This clonotype was observed a single time. This rearrangement joins TRBV19 to TRBJ2-4; 11 bases are a match to TRBD2. The J call may be wrong; the DNA end is better matched by TRBJ2-5. The germline gives CDR1 LNHDA, CDR2 SQIVND (reference sequence). The CDR3 totals 15 residues. As DNA, the CDR3 is TGTGCCAGTAGTATATTGACTAGCGGGGTGCAGACCCAGTACTTC. This codes for CASSILTSGVQTQYF.

By share of the sample, this clonotype is medium-sized. The gene calls are TRBV19 and TRBJ1-1, with unresolved D. V lost 4 bases, J lost 4 bases, and 7 bases lay in between. Looked up from germline, CDR1 is LNHDA and CDR2 is SQIVND (reference sequence). The CDR3 has 12 amino acids. DNA for the CDR3: TGTGCCAGTAGTAGGGTGGGCACTGAAGCTTTCTTT. Its translation: CASSRVGTEAFF.

In its sample, this clonotype is medium-sized. V usage is TRBV7-2 and J usage is TRBJ1-2; 7 nucleotides line up with TRBD1. V dropped 4 bases and J dropped 4; count of bases not matched to a gene: 12. This CDR3 contains 16 residues. Germline loops: CDR1 SGHTA, CDR2 FQGNSA. CDR3 bases: TGTGCCAGCAGCTACCGGACAGGATGGGATGTCTATGGCTACACCTTC. It translates to CASSYRTGWDVYGYTF.

As for this clonotype: A much bigger clone sits one base away, suggesting this may be a read error. The chain employs TRBV6-6 and TRBJ2-5, with TRBD2 identical over 9 bases. The CDR3 sequence is 16 residues long. CDR1 and CDR2 from the germline V gene are MNHNY and SVGAGI (reference sequence). The CDR3 spells CASSELAGVPPETQNF. The CDR3 region has the DNA TGTGCCAGCAGTGAATTAGCGGGGGTGCCTCCGGAGACCCAGAACTTC.

This clonotype qualifies as medium-sized. This chain joins TRBV18 and TRBJ2-1; possibly TRBD1 or TRBD2 for D (5 bases each). Germline loops: CDR1 KGHSH, CDR2 LQKENI. V was cut by 3 bases and J by 9 bases, with 15 bases left in between. The CDR3 sequence is 14 residues long. The CDR3 protein is CASSPGPSSGEQFF. CDR3 sequence (DNA): TGTGCCAGCTCACCGGGACCTAGCTCCGGTGAGCAGTTCTTC. The full variable domain, rest sourced from reference TRBV18 and TRBJ2-1, is NAGVMQNPRHLVRRRGQEARLRCSPMKGHSHVYWYRQLPEEGLKFMVYLQKENIIDESGMPKERFSAEFPKEGPSILRIQQVVRGDSAAYFCASSPGPSSGEQFFGPGTRLTVL.

The J gene is TRBJ1-6, the V gene TRBV29-1, with D possibly matching TRBD1 (5 bases). Germline-derived CDR1 and CDR2 are SQVTM and ANQGSEA. The ends were cut back, 2 bases at V and 9 bases at J, with 11 bases in the middle. The CDR3 totals 13 residues. This chain's CDR3 is CSVESAGGSPLHF. In DNA, the CDR3 is TGCAGCGTTGAATCTGCGGGGGGTTCACCCCTCCACTTT.

This chain connects TRBV29-1 to TRBJ2-1; the match to TRBD1 covers 9 bases. Germline lookup yields CDR1 SQVTM and CDR2 ANQGSEA. J was trimmed by 1 base and V by 4 bases; bases with no gene match: 2. The CDR3 has 14 residues. The CDR3 spells CSVGGTGSYNEQFF. The CDR3 bases are TGCAGCGTTGGAGGGACAGGGTCCTACAATGAGCAGTTCTTC.

The chain is built from TRBV6-6 and TRBJ2-7, with no clear D. This CDR3 region has 15 residues. Trimming cost V 5 bases and J 6 bases, with 20 bases left between them. Germline CDR1 is MNHNY and CDR2 is SVGAGI (reference sequence). The CDR3 spells CASSEYTWMGSEQYF. The CDR3 DNA reads TGTGCCAGCAGTGAATATACCTGGATGGGCTCCGAGCAGTACTTC.

This clonotype has just a few counts. This rearrangement joins TRBV7-9 to TRBJ1-5; 7 nucleotides align to TRBD1. V shed 4 bases and J 5 bases; nucleotides not matched to a gene: 14. The germline gives CDR1 SEHNR, CDR2 FQNEAQ (reference sequence). The CDR3 loop spans 17 amino acids. CDR3 protein: CASSSAPTGSRDQPQHF. In DNA form, the CDR3 reads TGTGCCAGCAGCTCCGCACCGACAGGGTCTAGGGATCAGCCCCAGCATTTT.

V gene TRBV18 combines with J gene TRBJ1-2; the D is unclear. CDR1 is KGHSH, CDR2 LQKENI, per germline. The CDR3 has 12 residues. Trimming left V 3 bases short and J 8 bases short, with 10 bases between. DNA for the CDR3: TGTGCCAGCTCACCTGGCGTGGGAGGCTACACCTTC. Protein sequence: CASSPGVGGYTF.

The chain couples TRBV9 to TRBJ1-1; 10 bases are a match to TRBD1. J lost 4 bases, V lost 4 bases, and 7 bases had no gene match. Germline V gives CDR1 SGDLS, CDR2 YYNGEE. The CDR3 spans 15 residues. DNA of the CDR3: TGTGCCAGCAGCCCGAGGAGGACAGGGGGCACTGAAGCTTTCTTT. This gives the protein CASSPRRTGGTEAFF.

The chain has TRBV5-6 and TRBJ2-5; 7 positions match TRBD2. The CDR3 is 15 amino acids. Unmatched junction bases numbered 3, after V lost 0 bases and J lost 1 base. Germline V gene sequence: CDR1 SGHDT, CDR2 YYEEEE. This chain's CDR3 is CASSLVVAGQETQYF. The CDR3 DNA is TGTGCCAGCAGCTTGGTGGTAGCGGGCCAAGAGACCCAGTACTTC.